This entry features one TCR beta chain sequence. Its matching antigen is unknown. This record comes from a study of CD8 T cells in ankylosing spondylitis. TCRdb processed the 5' RACE reads anew with MiXCR; each CDR3 protein has one entry. The data show about 110,000 distinct CDR3 sequences, around 24% seen once. Study findings and constraints: Eight highly homologous variants formed a TCR beta motif that appeared characteristic of ankylosing spondylitis blood. Reportedly, significant enrichment of disease-linked clones occurred in matched ankylosing spondylitis synovial fluid. In synovial fluid and blood from reactive arthritis, some motif variants were previously reported.

The V gene lost 3 bases and the J gene lost 2 bases, with 13 bases spanning the gap. The CDR3 runs 14 residues. Germline-derived CDR1 and CDR2 are SQVTM and ANQGSEA. Sequenced sample: synovial fluid, either unsorted or a sorted T cell fraction (not recorded which). The rearrangement uses TRBV29-1 and TRBJ2-5, with a weak D call TRBD2 (7 bases). This clonotype originated in a male donor with ankylosing spondylitis. CDR3 residues: CSVDAGGRQETQYF. For the CDR3, the DNA is TGCAGCGTTGATGCCGGGGGGCGGCAAGAGACCCAGTACTTC. Combining the CDR3 with reference TRBV29-1 and TRBJ2-5 gives the whole variable domain SAVISQKPSRDICQRGTSLTIQCQVDSQVTMMFWYRQQPGQSLTLIATANQGSEATYESGFVIDKFPISRPNLTFSTLTVSNMSPEDSSIYLCSVDAGGRQETQYFGPGTRLLVL.